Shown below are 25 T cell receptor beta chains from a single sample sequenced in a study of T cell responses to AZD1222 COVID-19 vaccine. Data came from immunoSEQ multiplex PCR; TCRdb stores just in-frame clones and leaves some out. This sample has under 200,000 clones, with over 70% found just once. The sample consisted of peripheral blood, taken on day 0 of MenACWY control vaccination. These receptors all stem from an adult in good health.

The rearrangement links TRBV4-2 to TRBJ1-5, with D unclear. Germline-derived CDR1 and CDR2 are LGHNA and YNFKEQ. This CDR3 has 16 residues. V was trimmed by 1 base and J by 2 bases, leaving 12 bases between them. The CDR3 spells CASSQAASVGNQPQHF. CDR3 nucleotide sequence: TGTGCCAGCAGCCAAGCAGCGAGTGTGGGCAATCAGCCCCAGCATTTT.

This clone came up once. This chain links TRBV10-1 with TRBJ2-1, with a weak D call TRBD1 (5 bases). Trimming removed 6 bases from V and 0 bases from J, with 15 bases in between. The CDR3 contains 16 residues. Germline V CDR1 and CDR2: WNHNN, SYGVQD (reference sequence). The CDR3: CASSHRTVVSYNEQFF. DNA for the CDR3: TGCGCCAGCAGCCACAGGACCGTCGTCTCCTACAATGAGCAGTTCTTC.

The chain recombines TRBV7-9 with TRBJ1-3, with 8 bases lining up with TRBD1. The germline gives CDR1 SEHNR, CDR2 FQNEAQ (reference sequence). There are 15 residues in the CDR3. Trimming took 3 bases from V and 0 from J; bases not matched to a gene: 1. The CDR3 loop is CASSFTGGSGNTIYF. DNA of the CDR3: TGTGCCAGCAGCTTCACAGGGGGCTCTGGAAACACCATATATTTT. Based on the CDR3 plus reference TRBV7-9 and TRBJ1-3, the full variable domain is DTGVSQNPRHKITKRGQNVTFRCDPISEHNRLYWYRQTLGQGPEFLTYFQNEAQLEKSRLLSDRFSAERPKGSFSTLEIQRTEQGDSAMYLCASSFTGGSGNTIYFGEGSWLTVV.

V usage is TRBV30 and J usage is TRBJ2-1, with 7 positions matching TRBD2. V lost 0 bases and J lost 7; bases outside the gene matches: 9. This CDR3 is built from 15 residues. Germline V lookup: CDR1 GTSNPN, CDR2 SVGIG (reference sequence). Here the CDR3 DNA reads TGTGCCTGGAGTGTACTTGGACTAGAGACTAATGAGCAGTTCTTC. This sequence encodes CAWSVLGLETNEQFF.

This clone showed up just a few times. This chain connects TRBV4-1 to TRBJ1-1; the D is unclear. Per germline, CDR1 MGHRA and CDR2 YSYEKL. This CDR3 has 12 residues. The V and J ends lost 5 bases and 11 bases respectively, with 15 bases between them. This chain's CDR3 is CASSYGSHKAFF. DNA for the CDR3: TGCGCCAGCAGCTACGGGTCCCATAAGGCTTTCTTT.

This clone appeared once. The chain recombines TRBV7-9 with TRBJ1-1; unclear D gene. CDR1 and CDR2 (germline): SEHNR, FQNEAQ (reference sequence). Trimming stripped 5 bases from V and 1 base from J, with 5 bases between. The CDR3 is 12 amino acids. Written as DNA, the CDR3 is TGTGCCAGCAGCGCCGGGAACACTGAAGCTTTCTTT. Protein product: CASSAGNTEAFF.

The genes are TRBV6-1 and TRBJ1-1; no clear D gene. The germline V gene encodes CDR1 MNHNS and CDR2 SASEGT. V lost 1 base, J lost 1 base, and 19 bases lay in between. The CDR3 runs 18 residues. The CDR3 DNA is TGTGCCAGCAGTGAAGGGGGAAGGGTCCCGGAGAAGAACACTGAAGCTTTCTTT. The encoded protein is CASSEGGRVPEKNTEAFF.

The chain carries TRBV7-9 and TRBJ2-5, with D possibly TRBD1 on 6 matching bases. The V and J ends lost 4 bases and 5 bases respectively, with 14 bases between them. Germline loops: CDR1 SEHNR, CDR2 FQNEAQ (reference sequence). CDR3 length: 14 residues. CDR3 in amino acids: CASSSGQSGETQYF. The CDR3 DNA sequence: TGTGCCAGCAGCTCCGGACAGTCTGGGGAGACCCAGTACTTC.

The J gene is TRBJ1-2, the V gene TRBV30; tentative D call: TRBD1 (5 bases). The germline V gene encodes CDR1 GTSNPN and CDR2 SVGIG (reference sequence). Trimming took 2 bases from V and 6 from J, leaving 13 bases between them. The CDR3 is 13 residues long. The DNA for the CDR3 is TGTGCCTGGAGTATCCGGCAGGGCGATGGCTACACCTTC. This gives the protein CAWSIRQGDGYTF.

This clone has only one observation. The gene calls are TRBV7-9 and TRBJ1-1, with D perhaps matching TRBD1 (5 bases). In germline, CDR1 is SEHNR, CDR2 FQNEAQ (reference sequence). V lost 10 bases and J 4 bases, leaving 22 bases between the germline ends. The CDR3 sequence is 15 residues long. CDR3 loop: CATALHGADGTEAFF. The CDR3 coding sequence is TGTGCCACCGCCCTCCACGGGGCCGACGGCACTGAAGCTTTCTTT.

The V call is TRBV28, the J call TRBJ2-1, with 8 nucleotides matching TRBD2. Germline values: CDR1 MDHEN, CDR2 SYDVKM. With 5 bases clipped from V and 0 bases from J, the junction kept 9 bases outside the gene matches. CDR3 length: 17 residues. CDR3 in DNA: TGTGCCAGCAGTACTGACGGGAGGGCGAGCTCCTACAATGAGCAGTTCTTC. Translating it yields CASSTDGRASSYNEQFF.

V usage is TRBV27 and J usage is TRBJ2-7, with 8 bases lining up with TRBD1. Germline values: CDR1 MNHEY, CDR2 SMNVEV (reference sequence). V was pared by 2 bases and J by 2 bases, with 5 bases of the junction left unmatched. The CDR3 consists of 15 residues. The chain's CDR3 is CASSLGQGRTYEQYF. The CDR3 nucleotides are TGTGCCAGCAGTTTAGGACAGGGAAGGACCTACGAGCAGTACTTC.

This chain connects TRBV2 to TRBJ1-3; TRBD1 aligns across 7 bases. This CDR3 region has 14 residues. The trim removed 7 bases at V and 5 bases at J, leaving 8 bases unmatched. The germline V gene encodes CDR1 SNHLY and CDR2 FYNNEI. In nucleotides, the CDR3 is TGTGCCAGCACCCGACAGGGCCAAAGAAACACCATATATTTT. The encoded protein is CASTRQGQRNTIYF.

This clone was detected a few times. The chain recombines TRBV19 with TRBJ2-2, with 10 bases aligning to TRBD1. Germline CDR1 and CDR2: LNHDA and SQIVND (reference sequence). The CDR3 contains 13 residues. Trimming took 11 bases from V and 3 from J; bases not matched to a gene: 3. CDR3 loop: CASDRGDTGELFF. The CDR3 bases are TGTGCCTCGGACAGGGGGGACACCGGGGAGCTGTTTTTT.

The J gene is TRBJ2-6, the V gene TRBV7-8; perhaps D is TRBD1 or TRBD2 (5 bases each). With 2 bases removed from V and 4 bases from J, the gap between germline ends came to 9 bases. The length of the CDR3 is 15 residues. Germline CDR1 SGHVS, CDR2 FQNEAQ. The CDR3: CASSLPGRGANVLTF. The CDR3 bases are TGTGCCAGCAGCTTACCGGGGCGGGGGGCCAACGTCCTGACTTTC.

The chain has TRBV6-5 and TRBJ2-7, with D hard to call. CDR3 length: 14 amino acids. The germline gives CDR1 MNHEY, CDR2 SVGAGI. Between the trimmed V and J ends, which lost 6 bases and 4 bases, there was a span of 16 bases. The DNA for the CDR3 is TGTGCCAGCAGCGAGGACCTTCTGCCTTACGAGCAGTACTTC. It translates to CASSEDLLPYEQYF.

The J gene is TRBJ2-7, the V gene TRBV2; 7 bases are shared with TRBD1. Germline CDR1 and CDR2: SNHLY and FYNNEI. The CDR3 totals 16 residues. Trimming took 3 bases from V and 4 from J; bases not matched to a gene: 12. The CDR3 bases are TGTGCCAGCAGTGACCCCACCGGGACAGTCCAATACGAGCAGTACTTC. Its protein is CASSDPTGTVQYEQYF.

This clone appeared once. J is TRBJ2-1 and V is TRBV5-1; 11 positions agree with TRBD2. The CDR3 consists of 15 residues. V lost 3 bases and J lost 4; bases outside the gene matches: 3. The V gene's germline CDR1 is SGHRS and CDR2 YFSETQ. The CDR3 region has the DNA TGCGCCAGCAGCTCCGGGACTAGCGGATACAATGAGCAGTTCTTC. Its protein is CASSSGTSGYNEQFF.

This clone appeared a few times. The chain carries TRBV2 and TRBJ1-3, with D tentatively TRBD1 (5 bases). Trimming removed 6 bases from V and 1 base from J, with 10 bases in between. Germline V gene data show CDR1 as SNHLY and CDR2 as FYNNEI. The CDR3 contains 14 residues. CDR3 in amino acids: CASRETASGNTIYF. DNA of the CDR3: TGTGCCAGCAGGGAGACAGCTTCTGGAAACACCATATATTTT. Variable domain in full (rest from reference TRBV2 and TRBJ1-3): EPEVTQTPSHQVTQMGQEVILRCVPISNHLYFYWYRQILGQKVEFLVSFYNNEISEKSEIFDDQFSVERPDGSNFTLKIRSTKLEDSAMYFCASRETASGNTIYFGEGSWLTVV.

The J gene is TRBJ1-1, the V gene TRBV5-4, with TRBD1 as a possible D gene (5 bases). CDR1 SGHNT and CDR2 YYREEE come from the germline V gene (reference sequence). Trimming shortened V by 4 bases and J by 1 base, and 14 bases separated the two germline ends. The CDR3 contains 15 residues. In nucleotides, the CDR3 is TGTGCCAGCAGCCCCGGGACGTATTCGAACACTGAAGCTTTCTTT. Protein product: CASSPGTYSNTEAFF.

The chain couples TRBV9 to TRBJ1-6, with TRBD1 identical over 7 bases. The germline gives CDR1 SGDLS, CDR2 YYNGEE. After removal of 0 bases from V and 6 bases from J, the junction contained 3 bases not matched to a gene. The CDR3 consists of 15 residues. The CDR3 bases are TGTGCCAGCAGCGTAGTATCAGGGGGTAATTCACCCCTCCACTTT. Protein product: CASSVVSGGNSPLHF.

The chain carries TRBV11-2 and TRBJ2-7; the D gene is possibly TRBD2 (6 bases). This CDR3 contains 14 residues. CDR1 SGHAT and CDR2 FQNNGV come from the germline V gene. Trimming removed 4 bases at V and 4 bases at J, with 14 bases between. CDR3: CASSYLGGGYEQYF. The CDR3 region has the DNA TGTGCCAGCAGCTACCTGGGAGGAGGGTACGAGCAGTACTTC.

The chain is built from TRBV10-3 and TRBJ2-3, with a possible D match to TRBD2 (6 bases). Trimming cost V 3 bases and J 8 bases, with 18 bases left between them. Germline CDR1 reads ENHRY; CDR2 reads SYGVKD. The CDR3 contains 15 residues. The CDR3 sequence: CAISDSSENEGTQYF. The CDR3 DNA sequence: TGTGCCATCAGTGACTCTAGCGAAAACGAAGGTACGCAGTATTTT.

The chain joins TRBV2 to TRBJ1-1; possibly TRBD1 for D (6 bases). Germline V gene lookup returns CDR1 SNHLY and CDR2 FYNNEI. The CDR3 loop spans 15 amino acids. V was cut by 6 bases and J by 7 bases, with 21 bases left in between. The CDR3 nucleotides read TGTGCCAGCAGGGTGACGGGGGGGCAAGCCCTTGAAGCTTTCTTT. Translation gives CASRVTGGQALEAFF.

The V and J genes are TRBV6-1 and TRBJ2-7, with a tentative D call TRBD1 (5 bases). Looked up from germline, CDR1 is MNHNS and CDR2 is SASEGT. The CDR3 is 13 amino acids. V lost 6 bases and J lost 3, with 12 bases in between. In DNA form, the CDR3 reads TGTGCCAGCAGCGGCAGGGTCCTCTACGAGCAGTACTTC. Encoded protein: CASSGRVLYEQYF.